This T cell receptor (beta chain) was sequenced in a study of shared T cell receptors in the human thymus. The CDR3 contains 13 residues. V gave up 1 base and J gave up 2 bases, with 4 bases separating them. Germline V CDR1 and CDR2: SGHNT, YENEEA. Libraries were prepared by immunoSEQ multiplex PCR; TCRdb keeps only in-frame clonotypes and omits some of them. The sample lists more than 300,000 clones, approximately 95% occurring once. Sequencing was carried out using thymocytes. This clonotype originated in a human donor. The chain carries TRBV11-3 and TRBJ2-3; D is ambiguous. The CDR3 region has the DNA TGTGCCAGCAGCTTAGGGGTCACAGATACGCAGTATTTT. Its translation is CASSLGVTDTQYF.